The clone carrying this T cell receptor (beta chain) has a handful of counts. Its specificity is not known. Time point specified: patch test 2, 6 weeks after DPC sensitization. Treatment reported: therapeutic diphenylcyclopropenone sensitization with weekly scalp DPC. The starting material, unfractionated whole blood, was used for total RNA extraction. The entry originates in a study of human T cells and chemical hapten exposure. Study information: 2% DPC was applied to about 2 cm by about 2 cm of upper inner arm skin for sensitization.

Whole-study results and caveats: TCRs above 1 in 1000 frequency did not change with DPC sensitization.

Original processing notes: Across samples, TCR counts had a median of about 93,000 and ranged from roughly 23,224 to 690,600. TCRdb used MiXCR to reprocess the RACE reads, holding one entry per CDR3 protein. The V and J calls come from TCRdb's annotation, not from the publication. The data show tens of thousands of distinct CDR3 sequences, 7.5% to 9.5% seen once. This material consisted of whole blood, taken in connection with sensitization to the hapten diphenylcyclopropenone (DPC). This TCR was recovered from a woman between 45 and 60 years old with alopecia areata. Some clones in this sample may be carry-over from other donors' samples.

The DNA of the CDR3 is TGTGCTACGACTGCTAGCTCCTACAATGAGCAGTTCTTC. This gives the protein CATTASSYNEQFF. This chain connects TRBV2 to TRBJ2-1; unclear D gene. This CDR3 spans 13 amino acids. CDR1 is SNHLY and CDR2 is FYNNEI in the germline V gene.